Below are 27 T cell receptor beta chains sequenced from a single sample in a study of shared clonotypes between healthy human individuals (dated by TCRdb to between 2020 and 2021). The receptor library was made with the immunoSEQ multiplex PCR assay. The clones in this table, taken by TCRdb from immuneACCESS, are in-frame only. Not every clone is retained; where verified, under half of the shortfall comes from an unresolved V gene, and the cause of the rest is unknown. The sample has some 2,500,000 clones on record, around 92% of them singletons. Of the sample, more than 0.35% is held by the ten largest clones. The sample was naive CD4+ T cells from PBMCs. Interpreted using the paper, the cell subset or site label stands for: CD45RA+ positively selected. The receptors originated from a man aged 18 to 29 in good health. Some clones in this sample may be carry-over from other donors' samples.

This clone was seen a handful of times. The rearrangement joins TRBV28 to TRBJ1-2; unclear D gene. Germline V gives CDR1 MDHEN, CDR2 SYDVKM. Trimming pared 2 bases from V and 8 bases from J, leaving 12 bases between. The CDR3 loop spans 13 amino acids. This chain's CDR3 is CASSLIHSQGYTF. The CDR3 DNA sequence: TGTGCCAGCAGTTTAATTCACAGTCAGGGCTACACCTTC.

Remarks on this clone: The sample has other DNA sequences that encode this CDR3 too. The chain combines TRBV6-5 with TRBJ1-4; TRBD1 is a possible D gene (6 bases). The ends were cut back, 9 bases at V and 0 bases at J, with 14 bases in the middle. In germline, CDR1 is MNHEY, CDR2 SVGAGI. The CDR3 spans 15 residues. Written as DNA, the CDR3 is TGTGCCAGTTCTGAGGGGGGGGCAACTAATGAAAAACTGTTTTTT. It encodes CASSEGGATNEKLFF.

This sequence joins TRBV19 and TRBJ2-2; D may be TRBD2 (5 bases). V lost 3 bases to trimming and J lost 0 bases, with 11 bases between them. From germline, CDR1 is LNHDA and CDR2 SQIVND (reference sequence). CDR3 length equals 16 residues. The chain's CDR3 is CASSIPSSTNTGELFF. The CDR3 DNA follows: TGTGCCAGTAGTATCCCTAGCTCCACGAACACCGGGGAGCTGTTTTTT.

CDR3 DNA sequence: TGTGCCAGTACGACAGGATCGGCGTACGAGCAGTACTTC. Its protein product is CASTTGSAYEQYF. The chain combines TRBV28 with TRBJ2-7, with D tentatively TRBD1 (6 bases). CDR3 length: 13 amino acids. The V end was cut by 9 bases, the J end by 4 bases, with 16 bases between. Germline CDR1 MDHEN, CDR2 SYDVKM.

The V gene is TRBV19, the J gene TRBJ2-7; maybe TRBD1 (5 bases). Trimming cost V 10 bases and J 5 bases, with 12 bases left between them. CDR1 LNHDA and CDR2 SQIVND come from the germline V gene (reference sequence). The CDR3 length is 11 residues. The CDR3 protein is CATLQGDEQYF. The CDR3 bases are TGTGCCACCTTGCAAGGGGACGAGCAGTACTTC. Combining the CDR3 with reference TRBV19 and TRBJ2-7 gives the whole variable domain DGGITQSPKYLFRKEGQNVTLSCEQNLNHDAMYWYRQDPGQGLRLIYYSQIVNDFQKGDIAEGYSVSREKKESFPLTVTSAQKNPTAFYLCATLQGDEQYFGPGTRLTVT.

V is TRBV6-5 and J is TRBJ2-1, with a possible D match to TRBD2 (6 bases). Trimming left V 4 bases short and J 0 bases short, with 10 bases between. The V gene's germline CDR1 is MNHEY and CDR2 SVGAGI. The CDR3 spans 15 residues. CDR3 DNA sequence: TGTGCCAGCAGTTCGCGGGGATCCTCCTACAATGAGCAGTTCTTC. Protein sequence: CASSSRGSSYNEQFF.

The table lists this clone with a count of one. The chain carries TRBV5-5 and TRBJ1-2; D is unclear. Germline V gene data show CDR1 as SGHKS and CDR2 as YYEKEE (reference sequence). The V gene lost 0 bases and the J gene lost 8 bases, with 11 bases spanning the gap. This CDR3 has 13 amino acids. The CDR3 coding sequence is TGTGCCAGCAGCTTGGCAGGCCCGAGGGGCTACACCTTC. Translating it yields CASSLAGPRGYTF.

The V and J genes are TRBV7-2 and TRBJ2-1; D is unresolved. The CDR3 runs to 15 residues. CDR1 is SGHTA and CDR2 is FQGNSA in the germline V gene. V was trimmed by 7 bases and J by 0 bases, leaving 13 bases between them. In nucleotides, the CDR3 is TGTGCCAGCATACCGAGACTCGGCTCCTACAATGAGCAGTTCTTC. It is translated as CASIPRLGSYNEQFF.

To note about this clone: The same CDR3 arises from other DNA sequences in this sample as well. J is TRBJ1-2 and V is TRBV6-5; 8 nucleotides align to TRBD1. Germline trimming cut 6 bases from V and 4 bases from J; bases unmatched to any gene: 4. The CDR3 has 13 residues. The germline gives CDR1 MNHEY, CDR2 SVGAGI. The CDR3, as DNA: TGTGCCAGCAGGCCGACAGGGGCCTATGGCTACACCTTC. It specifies CASRPTGAYGYTF.

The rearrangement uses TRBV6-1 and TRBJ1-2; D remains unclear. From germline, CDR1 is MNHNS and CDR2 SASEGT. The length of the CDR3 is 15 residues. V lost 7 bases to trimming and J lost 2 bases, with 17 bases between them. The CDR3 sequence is CASTSPGSRNYGYTF. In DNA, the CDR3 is TGTGCCAGCACCTCCCCAGGCAGTCGGAACTATGGCTACACCTTC.

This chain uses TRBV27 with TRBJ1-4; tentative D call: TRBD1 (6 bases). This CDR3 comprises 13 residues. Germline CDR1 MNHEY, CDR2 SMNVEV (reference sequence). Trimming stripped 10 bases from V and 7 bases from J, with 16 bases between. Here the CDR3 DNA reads TGTGCCACCCGTGGGGGGCTACGTGAAAAACTGTTTTTT. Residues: CATRGGLREKLFF.

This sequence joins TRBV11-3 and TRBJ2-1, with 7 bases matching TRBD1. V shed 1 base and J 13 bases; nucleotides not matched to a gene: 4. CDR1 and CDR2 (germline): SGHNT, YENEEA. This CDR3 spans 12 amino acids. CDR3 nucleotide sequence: TGTGCCAGCAGCTTAGTGACAGGGACACAGTTCTTC. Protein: CASSLVTGTQFF.

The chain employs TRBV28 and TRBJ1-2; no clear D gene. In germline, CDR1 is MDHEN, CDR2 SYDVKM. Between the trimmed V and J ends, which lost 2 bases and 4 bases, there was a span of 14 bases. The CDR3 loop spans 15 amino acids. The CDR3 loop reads CASSLLAGSGYGYTF. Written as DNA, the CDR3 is TGTGCCAGCAGTTTACTGGCGGGATCTGGCTATGGCTACACCTTC.

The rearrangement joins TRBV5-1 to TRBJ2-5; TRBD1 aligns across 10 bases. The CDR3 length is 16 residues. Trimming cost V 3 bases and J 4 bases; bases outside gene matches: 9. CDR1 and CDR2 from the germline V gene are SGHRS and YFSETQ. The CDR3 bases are TGCGCCAGCAGCTCTCACCGGGACAGGGGTGGAGAGACCCAGTACTTC. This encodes CASSSHRDRGGETQYF.

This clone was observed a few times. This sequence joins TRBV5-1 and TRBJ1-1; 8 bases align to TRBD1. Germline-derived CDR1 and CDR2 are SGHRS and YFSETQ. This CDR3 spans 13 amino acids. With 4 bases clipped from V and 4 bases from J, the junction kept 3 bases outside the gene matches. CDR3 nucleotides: TGCGCCAGCAGCGCGACAGGGGCCACTGAAGCTTTCTTT. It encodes CASSATGATEAFF. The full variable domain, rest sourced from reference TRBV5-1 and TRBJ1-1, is KAGVTQTPRYLIKTRGQQVTLSCSPISGHRSVSWYQQTPGQGLQFLFEYFSETQRNKGNFPGRFSGRQFSNSRSEMNVSTLELGDSALYLCASSATGATEAFFGQGTRLTVV.

The CDR3 nucleotides are TGTGCCAGCAGCTTAGCTCTCCTTGGGGCTACGCAGTATTTT. Protein product: CASSLALLGATQYF. The chain recombines TRBV7-9 with TRBJ2-3; D possibly corresponds to TRBD1 (5 bases). The length of the CDR3 is 14 residues. Trimming removed 0 bases from V and 8 bases from J, with 12 bases in between. Germline V gene sequence: CDR1 SEHNR, CDR2 FQNEAQ (reference sequence).

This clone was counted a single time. The CDR3 bases are TGTGCCAGCAGCCCAAGCGGTCTCTTATCGGGACAAAGGAACACCGGGGAGCTGTTTTTT. It encodes CASSPSGLLSGQRNTGELFF. The J gene is TRBJ2-2, the V gene TRBV7-3; D may be TRBD1 (6 bases). The CDR3 length is 20 residues. The germline V gene encodes CDR1 SGHTA and CDR2 FQGTGA. Trimming removed 5 bases from V and 1 base from J, with 26 bases in between.

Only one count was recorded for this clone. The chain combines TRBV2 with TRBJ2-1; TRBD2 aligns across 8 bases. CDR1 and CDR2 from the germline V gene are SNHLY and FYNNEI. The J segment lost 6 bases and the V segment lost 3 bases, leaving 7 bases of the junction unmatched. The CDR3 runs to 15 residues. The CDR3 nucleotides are TGTGCCAGCAGTGATCGTACTAGCGGCTTCAATGAGCAGTTCTTC. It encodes CASSDRTSGFNEQFF.

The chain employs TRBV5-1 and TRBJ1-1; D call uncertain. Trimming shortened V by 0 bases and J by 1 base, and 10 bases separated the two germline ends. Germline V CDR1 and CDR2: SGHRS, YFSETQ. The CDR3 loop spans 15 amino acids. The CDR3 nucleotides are TGCGCCAGCAGCTTGGGTTGGGGTGCGAACACTGAAGCTTTCTTT. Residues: CASSLGWGANTEAFF.

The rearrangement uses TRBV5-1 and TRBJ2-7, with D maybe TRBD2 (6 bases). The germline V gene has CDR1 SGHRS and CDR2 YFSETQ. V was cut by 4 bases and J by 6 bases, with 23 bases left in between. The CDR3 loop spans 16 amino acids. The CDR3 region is CASSSGLWDSGFEQYF. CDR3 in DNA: TGCGCCAGCAGCAGTGGATTGTGGGACTCGGGGTTCGAGCAGTACTTC. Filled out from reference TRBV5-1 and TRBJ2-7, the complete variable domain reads KAGVTQTPRYLIKTRGQQVTLSCSPISGHRSVSWYQQTPGQGLQFLFEYFSETQRNKGNFPGRFSGRQFSNSRSEMNVSTLELGDSALYLCASSSGLWDSGFEQYFGPGTRLTVT.

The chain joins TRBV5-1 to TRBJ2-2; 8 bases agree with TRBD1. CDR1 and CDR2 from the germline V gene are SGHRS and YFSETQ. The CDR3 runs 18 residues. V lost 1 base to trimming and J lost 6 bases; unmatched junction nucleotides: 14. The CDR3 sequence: CASSLNRRQGAWAGELFF. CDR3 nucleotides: TGCGCCAGCAGCTTGAACCGGCGGCAGGGGGCCTGGGCCGGGGAGCTGTTTTTT.

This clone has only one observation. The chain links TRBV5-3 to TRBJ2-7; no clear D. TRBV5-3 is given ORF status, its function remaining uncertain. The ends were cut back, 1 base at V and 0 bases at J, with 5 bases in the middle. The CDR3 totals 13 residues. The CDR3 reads CARSLSYSYEQYF. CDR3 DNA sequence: TGTGCCAGAAGCTTGAGCTACTCCTACGAGCAGTACTTC.

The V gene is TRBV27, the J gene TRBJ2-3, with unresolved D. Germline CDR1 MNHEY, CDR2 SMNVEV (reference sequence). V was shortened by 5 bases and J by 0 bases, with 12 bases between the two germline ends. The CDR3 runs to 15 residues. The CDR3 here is CASSTETPSTDTQYF. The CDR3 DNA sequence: TGTGCCAGCAGTACAGAAACCCCTAGCACAGATACGCAGTATTTT.

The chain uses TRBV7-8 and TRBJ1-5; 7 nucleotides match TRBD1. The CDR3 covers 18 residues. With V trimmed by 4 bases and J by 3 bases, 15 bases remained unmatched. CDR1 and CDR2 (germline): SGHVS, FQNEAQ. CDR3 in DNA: TGTGCCAGCAGCTCGATGGGGAGACAGGGACCGTTCAATCAGCCCCAGCATTTT. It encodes CASSSMGRQGPFNQPQHF.

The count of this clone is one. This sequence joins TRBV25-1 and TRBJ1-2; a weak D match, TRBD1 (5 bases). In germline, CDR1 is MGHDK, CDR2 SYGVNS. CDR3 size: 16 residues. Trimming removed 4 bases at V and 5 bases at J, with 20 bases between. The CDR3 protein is CASSGLGVSLEYGYTF. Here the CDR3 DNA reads TGTGCCAGCAGTGGGCTAGGGGTCTCACTTGAGTATGGCTACACCTTC.

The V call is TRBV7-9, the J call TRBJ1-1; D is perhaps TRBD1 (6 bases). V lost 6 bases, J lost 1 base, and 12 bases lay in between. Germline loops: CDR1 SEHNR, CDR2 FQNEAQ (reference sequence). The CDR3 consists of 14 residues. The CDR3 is CASRTTGANTEAFF. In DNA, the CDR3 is TGTGCCAGCAGAACGACAGGAGCGAACACTGAAGCTTTCTTT. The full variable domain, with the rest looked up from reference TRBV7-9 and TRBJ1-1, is DTGVSQNPRHKITKRGQNVTFRCDPISEHNRLYWYRQTLGQGPEFLTYFQNEAQLEKSRLLSDRFSAERPKGSFSTLEIQRTEQGDSAMYLCASRTTGANTEAFFGQGTRLTVV.

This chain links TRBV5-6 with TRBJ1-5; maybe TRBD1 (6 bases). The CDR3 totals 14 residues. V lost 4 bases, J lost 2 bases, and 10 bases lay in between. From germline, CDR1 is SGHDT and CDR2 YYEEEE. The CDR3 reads CASSKGQRNQPQHF. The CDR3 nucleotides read TGTGCCAGCAGCAAAGGACAGCGCAATCAGCCCCAGCATTTT.